Described below is a single T cell receptor beta chain sequence and its context. The source of the sample is a study of shared clonotypes between healthy human individuals. Germline CDR1 and CDR2: MNHEY and SMNVEV (reference sequence). The CDR3 loop spans 16 amino acids. V lost 2 bases and J 8 bases, leaving 20 bases between the germline ends. Profiled with immunoSEQ multiplex PCR; TCRdb holds only in-frame clones, not every one. The sample yields millions of clones, about 92% seen once. Naive CD8 cells were CD45RO-negative, positively selected for CCR7, excluding terminally differentiated effector memory CD45RA+ cells.

The sequenced material came from naive CD8+ T cells from PBMCs. The receptor comes from a man aged 18 to 30 in good health. Some clones in this sample may be carry-over from other donors' samples. V is TRBV27 and J is TRBJ2-3, with a possible D match to TRBD1 (7 bases). The CDR3 reads CASSLGGDSPQGTQYF. DNA for the CDR3: TGTGCCAGCAGTTTAGGAGGGGACAGCCCTCAGGGTACGCAGTATTTT.